The 30 T cell receptor beta chains below were found in one sample sequenced in a study of CD8+ T cells in alopecia areata. Treatment specified: oral pan-JAK inhibitor, 5-10 mg twice daily. As the sequencing template, cDNA was produced by extracting RNA and reverse transcribing it. Only in-frame clones appear in the TCRdb table, and some are missing; sequencing was by immunoSEQ multiplex PCR. Here the sample spans 150,000 to 200,000 clones, about 65% being singletons. The sample consisted of CD4+ T cells sorted from blood, taken at approximately week 50, from a patient treated with tofacitinib. The source is a human donor with alopecia areata.

The CDR3 nucleotides are TGTGCCACCAGCAGAGAGGGGACCATCGGTAATGAGCAGTTCTTC. This gives the protein CATSREGTIGNEQFF. V and J are TRBV15 and TRBJ2-1; the D call may be TRBD1 or TRBD2 (5 bases each). With 0 bases removed from V and 7 bases from J, the gap between germline ends came to 13 bases. The CDR3 contains 15 residues. From germline, CDR1 is LNHNV and CDR2 YYDKDF (reference sequence).

The chain has TRBV10-3 and TRBJ1-6, with 9 positions matching TRBD1. From germline, CDR1 is ENHRY and CDR2 SYGVKD. CDR3 length: 15 residues. V trimming: 6 bases; J trimming: 6 bases; junction bases outside the gene matches: 6. The CDR3 nucleotides are TGTGCCATCAGCGCCGGGACAGGGACTAATTCACCCCTCCACTTT. Translation gives CAISAGTGTNSPLHF.

The chain carries TRBV4-1 and TRBJ1-2; D not certain. Trimming stripped 5 bases from V and 2 bases from J, with 15 bases between. The germline V gene has CDR1 MGHRA and CDR2 YSYEKL. The CDR3 extends over 15 amino acids. The CDR3 sequence: CASSSREHKNYGYTF. The CDR3 DNA is TGCGCCAGCAGCTCAAGGGAGCACAAGAACTATGGCTACACCTTC.

The chain has TRBV5-1 and TRBJ2-2, with D hard to call. This CDR3 region has 15 residues. Germline CDR1 SGHRS, CDR2 YFSETQ. V lost 0 bases, J lost 7 bases, and 13 bases lay in between. The CDR3 is CASSLEFSRVGELFF. CDR3 coding DNA: TGCGCCAGCAGCTTGGAATTCTCGCGCGTCGGGGAGCTGTTTTTT.

The V and J genes are TRBV2 and TRBJ1-6; D ambiguous. V gave up 3 bases and J gave up 0 bases, with 9 bases separating them. The CDR3 length is 16 residues. CDR1 SNHLY and CDR2 FYNNEI come from the germline V gene. In DNA form, the CDR3 reads TGTGCCAGCAGTGATGAGGCAAGCTCCTATAATTCACCCCTCCACTTT. This translates into CASSDEASSYNSPLHF.

The chain links TRBV23-1 to TRBJ2-5; TRBD1 or TRBD2 may be the D gene (5 bases each). TRBV23-1 is an open reading frame, and its role is uncertain. The V gene lost 0 bases and the J gene lost 5 bases, with 13 bases spanning the gap. CDR3 length equals 15 residues. The CDR3 DNA is TGCGCCAGCAGTCAATCAAGGGGCCGGGACGAGACCCAGTACTTC. Its translation is CASSQSRGRDETQYF.

This clone was found a few times. The V gene is TRBV15, the J gene TRBJ1-5, with 9 positions matching TRBD1. Trimming took 0 bases from V and 5 from J; bases not matched to a gene: 2. The germline V gene encodes CDR1 LNHNV and CDR2 YYDKDF (reference sequence). CDR3 size: 15 residues. The CDR3 coding sequence is TGTGCCACCAGCAGAGAGACAGGGGGGTATCAGCCCCAGCATTTT. It specifies CATSRETGGYQPQHF.

There are a few counts of this clone. This rearrangement joins TRBV5-1 to TRBJ1-1; TRBD1 matches at 7 bases. The CDR3 runs to 13 residues. V was clipped by 4 bases and J by 8 bases; unmatched bases: 8. CDR1 is SGHRS and CDR2 is YFSETQ in the germline V gene. The DNA for the CDR3 is TGCGCCAGCAGCCTGGGACAGAACAAGGAAGCTTTCTTT. Protein sequence: CASSLGQNKEAFF.

The genes are TRBV6-5 and TRBJ2-2; TRBD1 agrees at 9 bases. Germline V lookup: CDR1 MNHEY, CDR2 SVGAGI. V lost 4 bases and J lost 5; bases outside the gene matches: 5. The CDR3 loop spans 15 amino acids. CDR3 DNA sequence: TGTGCCAGCAGTTCGACAGGGGGTTCGACCGGGGAGCTGTTTTTT. Amino acid sequence: CASSSTGGSTGELFF.

This chain uses TRBV25-1 with TRBJ1-5; 10 bases agree with TRBD1. V was pared by 8 bases and J by 7 bases, with 5 bases of the junction left unmatched. This CDR3 has 13 amino acids. The germline CDR1 and CDR2 sequences are MGHDK and SYGVNS. The CDR3 sequence: CASQGQGNQPQHF. DNA for the CDR3: TGTGCCAGCCAGGGACAGGGGAACCAGCCCCAGCATTTT.

The rearrangement uses TRBV7-2 and TRBJ1-1; 8 bases are shared with TRBD1. Germline lookup yields CDR1 SGHTA and CDR2 FQGNSA. The CDR3 contains 13 residues. V lost 0 bases to trimming and J lost 9 bases; unmatched junction nucleotides: 3. DNA for the CDR3: TGTGCCAGCAGCTTAGCGCAGGGGGCGCAAGCTTTCTTT. It translates to CASSLAQGAQAFF.

This clone was detected only once. Other DNA sequences in this specimen translate into the identical CDR3. This chain links TRBV27 with TRBJ2-5, with D perhaps TRBD1 or TRBD2 (5 bases each). V was trimmed by 6 bases and J by 4 bases, leaving 12 bases between them. The CDR3 spans 13 residues. The V gene's germline CDR1 is MNHEY and CDR2 SMNVEV (reference sequence). The CDR3 DNA reads as TGTGCCAGCAGGGCTGGGGGTGCAGAGACCCAGTACTTC. This codes for CASRAGGAETQYF.

The chain recombines TRBV30 with TRBJ2-7, with TRBD1 as a possible D gene (7 bases). The germline V and J ends were trimmed by 2 bases and 1 base, with 12 bases remaining between them. The CDR3 covers 14 residues. The germline V gene encodes CDR1 GTSNPN and CDR2 SVGIG (reference sequence). The CDR3 sequence: CAWSLGGQSYEQYF. CDR3 coding DNA: TGTGCCTGGAGTCTGGGGGGACAGTCCTACGAGCAGTACTTC.

The V call is TRBV5-1, the J call TRBJ1-1; D perhaps matches TRBD1 (6 bases). V was pared by 0 bases and J by 3 bases, with 18 bases between. This CDR3 region has 17 residues. The germline CDR1 and CDR2 sequences are SGHRS and YFSETQ. The CDR3 here is CASSLVTTNRVDTEAFF. The CDR3 nucleotides read TGCGCCAGCAGCTTGGTAACCACTAACAGGGTTGACACTGAAGCTTTCTTT.

This clone appeared a single time. V gene TRBV27 combines with J gene TRBJ2-1; 9 positions match TRBD1. The V gene end was trimmed by 4 bases and the J gene end by 7 bases; junction bases not matched to a gene: 5. This CDR3 region has 14 residues. The germline gives CDR1 MNHEY, CDR2 SMNVEV (reference sequence). The CDR3 coding sequence is TGTGCCAGCAGTTCACAGGGGGCGCGGAATGAGCAGTTCTTC. Translating it yields CASSSQGARNEQFF.

The chain joins TRBV30 to TRBJ2-5; D gene ambiguous. The CDR3 is 13 amino acids. V was shortened by 1 base and J by 4 bases, with 10 bases between the two germline ends. Germline V gives CDR1 GTSNPN, CDR2 SVGIG (reference sequence). The CDR3 region is CAWSEDRGETQYF. The CDR3 DNA reads as TGTGCCTGGAGTGAGGACCGAGGAGAGACCCAGTACTTC.

The chain carries TRBV29-1 and TRBJ2-5, with a possible D match to TRBD1 (6 bases). Germline CDR1 is SQVTM and CDR2 is ANQGSEA. The CDR3 is 18 amino acids. Trimming took off 6 bases at V and 3 bases at J, with 29 bases between the two ends. CDR3 sequence: CSVRPRYREFTGKETQYF. The CDR3 DNA is TGCAGCGTGCGACCCAGATACAGGGAATTCACCGGAAAAGAGACCCAGTACTTC.

The rearrangement links TRBV30 to TRBJ2-1; TRBD2 matches at 12 bases. The V gene's germline CDR1 is GTSNPN and CDR2 SVGIG (reference sequence). The CDR3 consists of 15 residues. With V trimmed by 0 bases and J by 7 bases, 4 bases remained unmatched. CDR3 DNA: TGTGCCTGGAGTGTAGGACTAGCGGGATGGAATGAGCAGTTCTTC. Protein sequence: CAWSVGLAGWNEQFF.

This clone was picked up one time. The chain recombines TRBV5-1 with TRBJ1-1; 8 bases are shared with TRBD1. Germline CDR1 reads SGHRS; CDR2 reads YFSETQ. V lost 3 bases to trimming and J lost 3 bases; unmatched junction nucleotides: 4. The CDR3 loop spans 14 amino acids. This CDR3 reads CASSYDRGDTEAFF. The CDR3 DNA sequence: TGCGCCAGCAGCTACGACAGGGGTGACACTGAAGCTTTCTTT.

The chain recombines TRBV30 with TRBJ2-6; no reliable D call. CDR3 size: 16 residues. V lost 5 bases and J lost 0, with 14 bases in between. CDR1 GTSNPN and CDR2 SVGIG come from the germline V gene (reference sequence). In DNA form, the CDR3 reads TGTGCCTGGGCTCGACGTCAGTCCTCTGGGGCCAACGTCCTGACTTTC. Translated: CAWARRQSSGANVLTF. Together with reference TRBV30 and TRBJ2-6, the CDR3 gives the full variable domain: SQTIHQWPATLVQPVGSPLSLECTVEGTSNPNLYWYRQAAGRGLQLLFYSVGIGQISSEVPQNLSASRPQDRQFILSSKKLLLSDSGFYLCAWARRQSSGANVLTFGAGSRLTVL.

This chain uses TRBV14 with TRBJ2-1; D is possibly TRBD2 (6 bases). The ends were cut back, 6 bases at V and 4 bases at J, with 10 bases in the middle. CDR1 is SGHDN and CDR2 is FVKESK in the germline V gene. CDR3 length: 13 residues. CDR3 in amino acids: CASRAGPYNEQFF. The DNA for the CDR3 is TGTGCCAGCAGGGCGGGGCCTTACAATGAGCAGTTCTTC.

This chain joins TRBV7-6 and TRBJ2-3; 9 bases map to TRBD1. This CDR3 spans 16 amino acids. CDR1 and CDR2 from the germline V gene are SGHVS and FNYEAQ. Trimming at V came to 1 base and at J to 3 bases, leaving 5 bases not matched to a gene. The CDR3 DNA reads TGTGCCAGCAGCTTAGGGGGGACAGGGACGACAGATACGCAGTATTTT. This sequence encodes CASSLGGTGTTDTQYF.

This clone was counted a few times. The chain combines TRBV4-3 with TRBJ1-4; TRBD1 is a possible D gene (5 bases). Trimming shortened V by 0 bases and J by 4 bases, and 15 bases separated the two germline ends. The CDR3 consists of 17 residues. Germline values: CDR1 LGHNA, CDR2 YSLEER. CDR3: CASSQEGPMEVNEKLFF. The CDR3 DNA follows: TGCGCCAGCAGCCAAGAGGGGCCCATGGAGGTTAATGAAAAACTGTTTTTT.

This sequence joins TRBV5-1 and TRBJ1-1, with unresolved D. Germline CDR1 and CDR2: SGHRS and YFSETQ. The ends were cut back, 4 bases at V and 6 bases at J, with 22 bases in the middle. CDR3 length: 16 residues. CDR3 protein: CASSPEGLVPRAEAFF. The CDR3, as DNA: TGCGCCAGCAGCCCCGAGGGTCTGGTACCGAGAGCTGAAGCTTTCTTT. The full variable domain, with the rest looked up from reference TRBV5-1 and TRBJ1-1, is KAGVTQTPRYLIKTRGQQVTLSCSPISGHRSVSWYQQTPGQGLQFLFEYFSETQRNKGNFPGRFSGRQFSNSRSEMNVSTLELGDSALYLCASSPEGLVPRAEAFFGQGTRLTVV.

The chain couples TRBV4-3 to TRBJ1-1; perhaps TRBD1 as D (5 bases). Germline V gives CDR1 LGHNA, CDR2 YSLEER. CDR3 length: 13 amino acids. The ends were cut back, 4 bases at V and 1 base at J, with 7 bases in the middle. The CDR3 loop reads CASSRGQNTEAFF. CDR3 in DNA: TGCGCCAGCAGCCGTGGACAGAACACTGAAGCTTTCTTT.

The rearrangement links TRBV23-1 to TRBJ1-4, with a weak D call TRBD1 (6 bases). TRBV23-1 falls under the ORF class, with uncertain function. CDR3 length: 18 residues. The germline V and J ends were trimmed by 5 bases and 2 bases, with 21 bases remaining between them. The CDR3 protein is CASSKQLGQLRTNEKLFF. The CDR3 DNA reads as TGCGCCAGCAGTAAGCAGTTGGGACAACTAAGGACTAATGAAAAACTGTTTTTT.

The V gene is TRBV5-1, the J gene TRBJ2-1, with 7 bases lining up with TRBD2. CDR3 length: 16 residues. Germline CDR1 reads SGHRS; CDR2 reads YFSETQ. Trimming removed 3 bases from V and 6 bases from J; junction bases left unmatched: 12. CDR3 protein: CASSYASGVSTNEQFF. Written as DNA, the CDR3 is TGCGCCAGCAGCTATGCAAGCGGGGTGTCGACCAATGAGCAGTTCTTC.

This clone was counted a few times. V is TRBV29-1 and J is TRBJ2-3; TRBD2 aligns across 10 bases. The CDR3 length is 16 residues. Trimming at V came to 4 bases and at J to 5 bases, leaving 12 bases not matched to a gene. Germline V CDR1 and CDR2: SQVTM, ANQGSEA. The CDR3 region is CSVGSLSGGAGDTQYF. CDR3 bases: TGCAGCGTTGGAAGCCTCAGCGGGGGGGCGGGAGATACGCAGTATTTT.

The rearrangement uses TRBV7-2 and TRBJ2-4; 11 bases agree with TRBD2. V lost 5 bases and J lost 8; bases outside the gene matches: 11. The CDR3 covers 16 residues. The germline V gene has CDR1 SGHTA and CDR2 FQGNSA. The CDR3 loop reads CASSVQLAGGQDIQYF. The CDR3 nucleotides read TGTGCCAGCAGCGTCCAATTAGCGGGGGGGCAGGACATTCAGTACTTC.

The V call is TRBV6-1, the J call TRBJ2-4, with D unresolved. V lost 1 base to trimming and J lost 3 bases, with 7 bases between them. Looked up from germline, CDR1 is MNHNS and CDR2 is SASEGT. This CDR3 is built from 14 residues. This CDR3 is CASSEGTFKNIQYF. The CDR3 bases are TGTGCCAGCAGTGAAGGAACTTTCAAAAACATTCAGTACTTC.